Reported below is one TCR beta chain. The data stem from a study of cytomegalovirus exposure and HLA in healthy donors. Amplification used 60 Vbeta primers and 13 Jbeta primers. TCRdb keeps only in-frame clones here, not all; method: immunoSEQ multiplex PCR. The data contain roughly 180,000 clones, 84% of them singletons. The TCR sequence derives from a girl aged 10 to 17 in good health and CMV-seropositive. Sequenced sample: PBMCs.

The CDR3 DNA follows: TGTGCCAGCAGCTCGCTCAGGACAGGCGGCAGGGACGAGCAGTACTTC. Protein product: CASSSLRTGGRDEQYF. The chain has TRBV11-2 and TRBJ2-7, with 7 bases aligning to TRBD1. Germline CDR1 is SGHAT and CDR2 is FQNNGV. V lost 4 bases, J lost 5 bases, and 14 bases stayed unmatched. The CDR3 is made up of 16 amino acids.